This is a list of T cell receptor beta chains from one sample in a study of radiation and T cells in renal cell carcinoma. Data came from immunoSEQ multiplex PCR; TCRdb stores just in-frame clones and leaves some out. The table records several thousand clones, around 50% of them present only once. The starting material was tumor tissue, obtained from a patient whose treatment included radiotherapy and nephrectomy. Every receptor here comes from a man aged 55 to 70 with renal cell carcinoma. CDR3s include the opening cysteine and the closing phenylalanine or tryptophan.

V gene: TRBV7-9; J gene: TRBJ2-7; CDR3 protein: CASSLTGIEYEQYF
V gene: TRBV6-1; J gene: TRBJ1-2; CDR3 protein: CASSEALAGSNYGYTF
V gene: TRBV2; J gene: TRBJ1-5; CDR3 protein: CASVGQGDQPQHF
V gene: TRBV2; J gene: TRBJ1-1; CDR3 protein: CGTTFTMNTEAFF
V gene: TRBV7-2; J gene: TRBJ1-1; CDR3 protein: CASSYTQGNTEAFF
V gene: TRBV7-2; J gene: TRBJ2-7; CDR3 protein: CASSLSFIDPRTGIHEQYF
V gene: TRBV11-2; J gene: TRBJ2-7; CDR3 protein: CASSSPGTFYSYEQYF
V gene: TRBV5-5; J gene: TRBJ1-1; CDR3 protein: CASSLNQPGLISTEAFF
V gene: TRBV4-1; J gene: TRBJ2-1; CDR3 protein: CASSQVCGSGYNEQFF
V gene: TRBV27; J gene: TRBJ1-5; CDR3 protein: CASRFGGDQPQHF
V gene: TRBV6-5; J gene: TRBJ1-1; CDR3 protein: CASSYEVNTEAFF
V gene: TRBV5-1; J gene: TRBJ2-7; CDR3 protein: CACLSGTNYEQYF
V gene: TRBV6-4; J gene: TRBJ2-2; CDR3 protein: CASSDNTGELFF
V gene: TRBV5-6; J gene: TRBJ2-2; CDR3 protein: CASSLEGVRRTGELFF
V gene: TRBV7-9; J gene: TRBJ2-7; CDR3 protein: CASSLLSGEEQYF
V gene: TRBV14; J gene: TRBJ1-6; CDR3 protein: CASSSSGTGPYSPLHF
V gene: TRBV14; J gene: TRBJ2-3; CDR3 protein: CASSQSDTGGTDTQYF
V gene: TRBV30; J gene: TRBJ2-7; CDR3 protein: CAWSRTVVSGILYEQYF
V gene: TRBV10-1; J gene: TRBJ2-7; CDR3 protein: CASSGGLGGIEQYF
V gene: TRBV5-1; J gene: TRBJ2-1; CDR3 protein: CASSLQSSYNEQFF
V gene: TRBV6-5; J gene: TRBJ2-7; CDR3 protein: CASSYGAGGSYEQYF
V gene: TRBV7-9; J gene: TRBJ2-7; CDR3 protein: CASSFSWSTGWEQYF
V gene: TRBV6-5; J gene: TRBJ1-2; CDR3 protein: CASSYIRGRGYTF
V gene: TRBV11-3; J gene: TRBJ2-7; CDR3 protein: CASSYRPGSSYEQYF
V gene: TRBV27; J gene: TRBJ1-1; CDR3 protein: CASSLMGGSTEAFF
V gene: TRBV7-6; J gene: TRBJ2-7; CDR3 protein: CASSLMAGGNEQYF
V gene: TRBV4-1; J gene: TRBJ2-7; CDR3 protein: CASSQGQPYEQYF
V gene: TRBV2; J gene: TRBJ1-2; CDR3 protein: CASRGTANYGYTF
V gene: TRBV6-5; J gene: TRBJ2-7; CDR3 protein: CASSFSSVSYEQYF